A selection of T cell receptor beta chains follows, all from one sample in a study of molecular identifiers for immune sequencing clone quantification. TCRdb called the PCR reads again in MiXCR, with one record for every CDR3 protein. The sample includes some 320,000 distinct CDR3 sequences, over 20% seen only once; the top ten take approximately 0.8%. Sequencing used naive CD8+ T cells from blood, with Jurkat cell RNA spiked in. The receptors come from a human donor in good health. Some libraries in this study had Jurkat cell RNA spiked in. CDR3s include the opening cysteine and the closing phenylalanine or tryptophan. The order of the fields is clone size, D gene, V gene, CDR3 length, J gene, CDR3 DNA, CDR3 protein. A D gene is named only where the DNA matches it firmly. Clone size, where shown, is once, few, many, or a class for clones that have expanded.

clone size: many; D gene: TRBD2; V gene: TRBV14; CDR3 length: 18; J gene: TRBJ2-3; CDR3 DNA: TGTGCCAGCAGCCAAGAAATTTTTGCGGGGGGGCCTACAGATACGCAGTATTTT; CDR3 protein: CASSQEIFAGGPTDTQYF
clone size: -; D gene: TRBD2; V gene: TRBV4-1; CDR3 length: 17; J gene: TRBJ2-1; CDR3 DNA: TGCGCCAGCAGCCAAGCGTTGACTAGCGGGGCCTCTAATGAGCAGTTCTTC; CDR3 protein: CASSQALTSGASNEQFF
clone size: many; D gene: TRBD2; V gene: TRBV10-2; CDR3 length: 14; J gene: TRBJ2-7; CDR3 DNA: TGCGCCAGCAGGCCGGGACTAGCGGCCTACGAGCAGTACTTC; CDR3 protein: CASRPGLAAYEQYF
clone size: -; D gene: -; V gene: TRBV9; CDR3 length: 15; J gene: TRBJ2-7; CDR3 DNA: TGTGCCAGCAGCGTAACTTCGGACACCTACTACGAGCAGTACTTC; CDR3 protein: CASSVTSDTYYEQYF
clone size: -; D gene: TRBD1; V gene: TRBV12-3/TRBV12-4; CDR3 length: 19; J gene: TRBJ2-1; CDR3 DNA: TGTGCCAGCAGTTTAACCAGGGGGCTCGAGCGGAGCTCCTACAATGAGCAGTTCTTC; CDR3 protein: CASSLTRGLERSSYNEQFF
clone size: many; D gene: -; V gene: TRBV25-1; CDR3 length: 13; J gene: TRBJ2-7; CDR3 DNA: TGTGCCAGCAGTGAATTGGGCCGGGGGGAGCAGTACTTC; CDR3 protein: CASSELGRGEQYF
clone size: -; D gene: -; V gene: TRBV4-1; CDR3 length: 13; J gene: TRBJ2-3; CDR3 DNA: TGCGCCAGCAGCCGCCTTCCCGAAGATACGCAGTATTTT; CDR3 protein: CASSRLPEDTQYF
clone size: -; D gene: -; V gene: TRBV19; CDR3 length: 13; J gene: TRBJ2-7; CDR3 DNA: TGTGCCAGTAGTATACCCTATCGGGGCGAGCAGTACTTC; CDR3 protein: CASSIPYRGEQYF
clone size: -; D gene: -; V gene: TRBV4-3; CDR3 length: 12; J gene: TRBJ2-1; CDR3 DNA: TGCGCCAGCAGCCAAACAGGGATTGAGCAGTTCTTC; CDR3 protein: CASSQTGIEQFF
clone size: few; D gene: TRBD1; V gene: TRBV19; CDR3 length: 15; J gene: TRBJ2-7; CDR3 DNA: TGTGCCAGTAGTATAGGGGACAGGGGAGCCTACGAGCAGTACTTC; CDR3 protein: CASSIGDRGAYEQYF
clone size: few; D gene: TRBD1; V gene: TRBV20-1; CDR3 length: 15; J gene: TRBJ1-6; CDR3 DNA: TGCAGTGCTAGAGATCAGACAGGGGGTTATTCACCCCTCCACTTT; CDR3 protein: CSARDQTGGYSPLHF
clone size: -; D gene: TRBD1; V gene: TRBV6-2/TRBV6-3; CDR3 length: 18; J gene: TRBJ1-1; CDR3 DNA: TGTGCCAGCAGTTACTCGCGCCCCACCGGGACAGGAGGCACTGAAGCTTTCTTT; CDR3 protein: CASSYSRPTGTGGTEAFF
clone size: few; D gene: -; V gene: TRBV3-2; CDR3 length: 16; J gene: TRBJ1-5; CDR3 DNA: TGTGCCAGCAGCCCCTCACATCTTACAGTGTCTCAGCCCCAGCATTTT; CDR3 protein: CASSPSHLTVSQPQHF
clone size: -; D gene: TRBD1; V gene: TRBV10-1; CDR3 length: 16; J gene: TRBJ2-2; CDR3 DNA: TGCGCCAGCAGTGAAACCGGACAGGTGAACACCGGGGAGCTGTTTTTT; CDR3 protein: CASSETGQVNTGELFF
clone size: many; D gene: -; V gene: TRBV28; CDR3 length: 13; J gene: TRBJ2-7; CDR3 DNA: TGTGCCACCGCGACAGCCTACTCCTACGAGCAGTACTTC; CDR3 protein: CATATAYSYEQYF
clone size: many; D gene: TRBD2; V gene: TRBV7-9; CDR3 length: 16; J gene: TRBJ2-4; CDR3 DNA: TGTGCCAGCAGCTTAGCGGGCGGGGGAGCTAAGGACATTCAGTACTTC; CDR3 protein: CASSLAGGGAKDIQYF
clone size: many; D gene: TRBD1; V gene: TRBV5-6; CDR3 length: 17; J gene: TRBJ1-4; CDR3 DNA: TGTGCCAGCAGCTACAGGACAGGGGTCTTCCCCGGGGCAGAACTGTTTTTT; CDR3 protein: CASSYRTGVFPGAELFF
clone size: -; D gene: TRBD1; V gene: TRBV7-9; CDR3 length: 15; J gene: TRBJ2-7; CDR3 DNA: TGTGCCAGCAGCTTCCGGGACAGGGGGCAGCACGAGCAGTACTTC; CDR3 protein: CASSFRDRGQHEQYF
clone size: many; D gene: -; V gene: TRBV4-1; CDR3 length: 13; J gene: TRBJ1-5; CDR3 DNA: TGCGCCAGCAGCCAAGAAGGTTTTCAGCCCCAGCATTTT; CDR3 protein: CASSQEGFQPQHF
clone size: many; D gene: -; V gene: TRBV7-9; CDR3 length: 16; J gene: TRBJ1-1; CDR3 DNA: TGTGCCAGCAGCTTAACCCTAGTTTCGCCGAACACTGAAGCTTTCTTT; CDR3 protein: CASSLTLVSPNTEAFF
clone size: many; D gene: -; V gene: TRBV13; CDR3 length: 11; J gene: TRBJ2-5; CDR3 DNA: TGTGCCAGCGAGGAGAAAGAGACCCAGTACTTC; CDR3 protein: CASEEKETQYF
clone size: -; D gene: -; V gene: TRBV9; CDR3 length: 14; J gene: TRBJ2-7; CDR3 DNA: TGTGCCAGCAGCGTAGCCAGGGACTCCTACGAGCAGTACTTC; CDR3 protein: CASSVARDSYEQYF
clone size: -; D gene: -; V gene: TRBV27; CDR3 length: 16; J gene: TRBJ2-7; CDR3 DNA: TGTGCCAGCAGGACCCTGATGGGGCCAGACTTGCACGAGCAGTACTTC; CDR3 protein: CASRTLMGPDLHEQYF
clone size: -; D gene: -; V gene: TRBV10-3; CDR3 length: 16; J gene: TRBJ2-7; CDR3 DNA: TGTGCCATCAGTGAGCCCCGCAGGGAAGGATCCTACGAGCAGTACTTC; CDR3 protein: CAISEPRREGSYEQYF
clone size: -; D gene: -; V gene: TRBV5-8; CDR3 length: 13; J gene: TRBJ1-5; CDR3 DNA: TGTGCCAGCAGCTTGAGGGAAAATCAGCCCCAGCATTTT; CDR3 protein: CASSLRENQPQHF
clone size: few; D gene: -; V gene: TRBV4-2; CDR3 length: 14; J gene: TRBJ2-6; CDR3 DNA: TGTGCCAGCAGCCCCACCTCTGGGGCCAACGTCCCGACTTTC; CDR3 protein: CASSPTSGANVPTF
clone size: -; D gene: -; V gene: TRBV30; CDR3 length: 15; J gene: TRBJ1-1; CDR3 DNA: TGTGCCTGGAGGCAAGAAAGGAATCTGAACACTGAAGCTTTCTTT; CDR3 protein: CAWRQERNLNTEAFF
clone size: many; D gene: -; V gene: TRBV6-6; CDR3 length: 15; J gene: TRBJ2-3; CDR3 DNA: TGTGCCAGCAGTAAATCTTCGGGCTTCACAGATACGCAGTATTTT; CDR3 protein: CASSKSSGFTDTQYF
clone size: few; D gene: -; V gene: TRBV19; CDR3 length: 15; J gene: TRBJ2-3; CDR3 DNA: TGTGCCAGTAGTCCTTTGGGGGCCCTCACAGATACGCAGTATTTT; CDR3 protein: CASSPLGALTDTQYF
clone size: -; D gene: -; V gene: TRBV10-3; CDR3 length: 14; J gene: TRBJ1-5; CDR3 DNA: TGTGCCATCAGTGAGTTTGAGGAGAATCAGCCCCAGCATTTT; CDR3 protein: CAISEFEENQPQHF
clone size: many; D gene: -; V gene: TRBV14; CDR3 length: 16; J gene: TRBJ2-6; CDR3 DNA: TGTGCCAGCAGCCCTTTCGACAGGTCTGAGGCCAACGTCCTGACTTTC; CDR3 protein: CASSPFDRSEANVLTF
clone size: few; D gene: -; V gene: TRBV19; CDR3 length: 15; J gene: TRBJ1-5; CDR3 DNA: TGTGCCAGTAGTATATTCGCAGGGACCAACGAGCCCCAGCATTTT; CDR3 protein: CASSIFAGTNEPQHF
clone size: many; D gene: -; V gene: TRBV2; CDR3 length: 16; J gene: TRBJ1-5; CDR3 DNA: TGTGCCAGCAGTCCCCGAGGGGTAGACTGGGTGCAGCCCCAGCATTTT; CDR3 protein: CASSPRGVDWVQPQHF
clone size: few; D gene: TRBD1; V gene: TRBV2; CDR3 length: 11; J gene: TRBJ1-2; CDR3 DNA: TGTGCCAGGGGACAGGGCTATGGCTACACCTTC; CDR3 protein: CARGQGYGYTF
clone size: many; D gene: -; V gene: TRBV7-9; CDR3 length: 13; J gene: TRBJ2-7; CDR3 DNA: TGTGCCAGCAGACCGGACACTACCTTTGAGCAGTACTTC; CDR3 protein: CASRPDTTFEQYF
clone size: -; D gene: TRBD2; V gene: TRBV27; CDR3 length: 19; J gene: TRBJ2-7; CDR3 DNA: TGTGCCAGCAGTTTAACTGCTAGCGGGAGGCCTGATAATTCCTACGAGCAGTACTTC; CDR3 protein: CASSLTASGRPDNSYEQYF
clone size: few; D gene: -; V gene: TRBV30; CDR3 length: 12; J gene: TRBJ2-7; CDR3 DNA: TGTGCCTGGAGCCCCCCGGGGAACGAGCAGTACTTC; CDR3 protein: CAWSPPGNEQYF
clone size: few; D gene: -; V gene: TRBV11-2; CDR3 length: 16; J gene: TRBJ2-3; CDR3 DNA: TGTGCCAGCAGCTTAGGCTGGAGTGCGGGCACAGATACGCAGTATTTT; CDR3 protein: CASSLGWSAGTDTQYF
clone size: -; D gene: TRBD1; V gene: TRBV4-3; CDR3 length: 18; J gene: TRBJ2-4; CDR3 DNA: TGCGCCAGCAGCCAACAAAGACAGGGGGCTCTGGCCAAAAACATTCAGTACTTC; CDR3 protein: CASSQQRQGALAKNIQYF